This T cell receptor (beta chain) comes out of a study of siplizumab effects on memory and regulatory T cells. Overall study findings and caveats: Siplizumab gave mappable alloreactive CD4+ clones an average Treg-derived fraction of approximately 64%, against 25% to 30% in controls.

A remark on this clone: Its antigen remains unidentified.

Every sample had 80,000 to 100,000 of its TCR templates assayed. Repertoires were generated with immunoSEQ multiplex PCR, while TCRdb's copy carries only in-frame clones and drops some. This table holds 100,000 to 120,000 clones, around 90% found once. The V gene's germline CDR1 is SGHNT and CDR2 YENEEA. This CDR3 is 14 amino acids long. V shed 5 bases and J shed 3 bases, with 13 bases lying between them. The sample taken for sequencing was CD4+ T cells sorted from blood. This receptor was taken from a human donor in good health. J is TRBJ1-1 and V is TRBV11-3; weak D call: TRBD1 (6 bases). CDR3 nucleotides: TGTGCCAGCAGCAGGGGCAGGGGCGACACTGAAGCTTTCTTT. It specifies CASSRGRGDTEAFF.